Shown below are 19 T cell receptor beta chains from a single sample sequenced in a study of blood T cell repertoires in COVID-19. The protocol was immunoSEQ multiplex PCR, while the TCRdb copy is restricted to in-frame clones and leaves out a portion. Among around 160,000 clones listed, over 85% were seen once. The sample taken for sequencing was peripheral blood. Every receptor here comes from a woman in her sixties with COVID-19, enrolled during active disease.

The V gene is TRBV6-5, the J gene TRBJ2-6; D may be TRBD1 (6 bases). The CDR3 contains 15 residues. The ends were cut back, 5 bases at V and 1 base at J, with 9 bases in the middle. Germline CDR1 MNHEY, CDR2 SVGAGI. The CDR3 spells CASSTGMSGANVLTF. As DNA, the CDR3 is TGTGCCAGCAGTACAGGGATGTCTGGGGCCAACGTCCTGACTTTC.

This clone is a singleton in its sample. This chain uses TRBV7-2 with TRBJ2-1; a possible D gene is TRBD2 (5 bases). Germline-derived CDR1 and CDR2 are SGHTA and FQGNSA. V was trimmed by 3 bases and J by 2 bases, leaving 11 bases between them. The CDR3 is 15 residues long. CDR3 nucleotides: TGTGCCAGCAGCTTTGAGGGTATTGCCTACAATGAGCAGTTCTTC. This sequence encodes CASSFEGIAYNEQFF. Looking up the rest from reference TRBV7-2 and TRBJ2-1 gives the full variable domain: GAGVSQSPSNKVTEKGKDVELRCDPISGHTALYWYRQSLGQGLEFLIYFQGNSAPDKSGLPSDRFSAERTGGSVSTLTIQRTQQEDSAVYLCASSFEGIAYNEQFFGPGTRLTVL.

The chain couples TRBV15 to TRBJ1-4, with unresolved D. CDR1 LNHNV and CDR2 YYDKDF come from the germline V gene (reference sequence). The CDR3 loop spans 15 amino acids. V shed 0 bases and J shed 4 bases, with 9 bases lying between them. CDR3 nucleotide sequence: TGTGCCACCAGCAGAGATACACAGAGTAATGAAAAACTGTTTTTT. Protein sequence: CATSRDTQSNEKLFF.

The chain uses TRBV7-9 and TRBJ1-1; possible D gene TRBD1, 6 bases. V gave up 3 bases and J gave up 0 bases, with 14 bases separating them. The CDR3 spans 16 residues. Germline V gives CDR1 SEHNR, CDR2 FQNEAQ (reference sequence). The CDR3 here is CASSFGGAPMNTEAFF. In DNA form, the CDR3 reads TGTGCCAGCAGCTTTGGGGGCGCCCCAATGAACACTGAAGCTTTCTTT.

The V gene is TRBV7-2, the J gene TRBJ1-4; weak D call: TRBD1 (5 bases). The CDR3 is made up of 15 amino acids. The germline CDR1 and CDR2 sequences are SGHTA and FQGNSA. Trimming took 0 bases from V and 8 from J, leaving 13 bases between them. Here the CDR3 DNA reads TGTGCCAGCAGCTTAGCGGGGGGACGCGAAGAAAAACTGTTTTTT. It translates to CASSLAGGREEKLFF.

The gene calls are TRBV6-1 and TRBJ2-5; D possibly corresponds to TRBD2 (6 bases). The CDR3 loop spans 16 amino acids. Trimming took off 3 bases at V and 4 bases at J, with 18 bases between the two ends. Germline lookup yields CDR1 MNHNS and CDR2 SASEGT. The CDR3 coding sequence is TGTGCCAGCAGTGATATACCCGGGACTGGTGGAGAGACCCAGTACTTC. Its translation is CASSDIPGTGGETQYF.

The V and J genes are TRBV2 and TRBJ2-3; TRBD2 agrees at 10 bases. The CDR3 consists of 16 residues. V dropped 4 bases and J dropped 0; count of bases not matched to a gene: 4. Germline V gene data show CDR1 as SNHLY and CDR2 as FYNNEI. The CDR3 spells CASSGGLAVSTDTQYF. As DNA, the CDR3 is TGTGCCAGCAGTGGAGGACTAGCGGTGAGCACAGATACGCAGTATTTT. Looking up the rest from reference TRBV2 and TRBJ2-3 gives the full variable domain: EPEVTQTPSHQVTQMGQEVILRCVPISNHLYFYWYRQILGQKVEFLVSFYNNEISEKSEIFDDQFSVERPDGSNFTLKIRSTKLEDSAMYFCASSGGLAVSTDTQYFGPGTRLTVL.

Remarks on this clone: Distinct nucleotide sequences in the sample also encode this CDR3. This chain joins TRBV5-1 and TRBJ1-5; 9 positions agree with TRBD1. The CDR3 spans 14 residues. J was trimmed by 4 bases and V by 4 bases; bases with no gene match: 3. Germline V gene data show CDR1 as SGHRS and CDR2 as YFSETQ. Here the CDR3 DNA reads TGCGCCAGCAGCCCTGGACAGGGGAATCAGCCCCAGCATTTT. Its translation: CASSPGQGNQPQHF.

Here the CDR3 reads CASSWGQGDQETQYF. The CDR3 bases are TGCGCCAGCAGCTGGGGACAGGGGGACCAAGAGACCCAGTACTTC. The chain joins TRBV5-1 to TRBJ2-5; 11 bases line up with TRBD1. Trimming removed 3 bases from V and 0 bases from J; junction bases left unmatched: 1. CDR3 size: 15 residues. Per germline, CDR1 SGHRS and CDR2 YFSETQ.

The chain recombines TRBV9 with TRBJ1-3; D unclear. This CDR3 is 18 amino acids long. The germline V and J ends were trimmed by 4 bases and 0 bases, with 20 bases remaining between them. Germline lookup yields CDR1 SGDLS and CDR2 YYNGEE. Here the CDR3 reads CASSPHERGVVSGNTIYF. The CDR3 DNA reads TGTGCCAGCAGCCCTCACGAGCGGGGAGTAGTCTCTGGAAACACCATATATTTT.

The V call is TRBV10-1, the J call TRBJ2-7; 8 bases map to TRBD1. The trim removed 3 bases at V and 2 bases at J, leaving 3 bases unmatched. The CDR3 loop spans 14 amino acids. Germline lookup yields CDR1 WNHNN and CDR2 SYGVQD (reference sequence). CDR3 nucleotides: TGCGCCAGCAGTGAAGGGACAGGAACCTACGAGCAGTACTTC. Protein product: CASSEGTGTYEQYF.

This chain uses TRBV27 with TRBJ1-1; TRBD1 matches 8 bases. The V segment lost 1 base and the J segment 3 bases; nucleotides outside the gene matches: 10. CDR1 is MNHEY and CDR2 is SMNVEV in the germline V gene (reference sequence). There are 17 residues in the CDR3. The CDR3 nucleotides read TGTGCCAGCAGTTTATTAGGCAGGGGGCCCGAGGACACTGAAGCTTTCTTT. This translates into CASSLLGRGPEDTEAFF.

V is TRBV3-1 (or the pseudogene TRBV3-2) and J is TRBJ1-1; D is undetermined. Germline-derived CDR1 and CDR2 are LGHDT and YNNKEL (reference sequence). The CDR3 is 15 amino acids. V was pared by 1 base and J by 7 bases, with 16 bases between. The CDR3 nucleotides read TGTGCCAGCAGCCAAGTCGTGGTTGGTAGTGTTGAAGCTTTCTTT. Its protein is CASSQVVVGSVEAFF.

The chain recombines TRBV18 with TRBJ1-2, with D maybe TRBD1 (5 bases). CDR3 size: 11 residues. The V gene lost 6 bases and the J gene lost 5 bases, with 7 bases spanning the gap. CDR1 and CDR2 (germline): KGHSH, LQKENI. The CDR3 DNA sequence: TGTGCCAGCTCCACAGGTTATGGCTACACCTTC. It translates to CASSTGYGYTF.

The chain carries TRBV18 and TRBJ1-1, with D uncertain. V was clipped by 3 bases and J by 4 bases, with 18 bases between them. CDR3 length: 16 residues. Germline CDR1 and CDR2: KGHSH and LQKENI. The CDR3 DNA is TGTGCCAGCTCACCCCCTCTGATTCGTACGCGCACTGAAGCTTTCTTT. The encoded protein is CASSPPLIRTRTEAFF. The full variable domain, rest sourced from reference TRBV18 and TRBJ1-1, is NAGVMQNPRHLVRRRGQEARLRCSPMKGHSHVYWYRQLPEEGLKFMVYLQKENIIDESGMPKERFSAEFPKEGPSILRIQQVVRGDSAAYFCASSPPLIRTRTEAFFGQGTRLTVV.

This rearrangement joins TRBV7-2 to TRBJ1-1; TRBD1 aligns across 7 bases. After removal of 1 base from V and 1 base from J, the junction contained 6 bases not matched to a gene. The CDR3 is 16 residues long. In germline, CDR1 is SGHTA, CDR2 FQGNSA. The CDR3 reads CASSLGGAGGNTEAFF. The CDR3 nucleotides read TGTGCCAGCAGCTTAGGCGGGGCAGGGGGGAACACTGAAGCTTTCTTT.

This chain uses TRBV29-1 with TRBJ1-2, with a tentative D call TRBD1 (6 bases). Germline assignment: CDR1 SQVTM and CDR2 ANQGSEA. V was shortened by 7 bases and J by 8 bases, with 8 bases between the two germline ends. This CDR3 spans 9 amino acids. In DNA form, the CDR3 reads TGCAGCGATGGACAGGGCTACACCTTC. Its translation is CSDGQGYTF.

In the case of this clone: Other DNA sequences in this specimen translate into the identical CDR3. The chain is built from TRBV3-1 (or the pseudogene TRBV3-2) and TRBJ1-1; tentative D call: TRBD1 (6 bases). Germline-derived CDR1 and CDR2 are LGHDT and YNNKEL (reference sequence). The length of the CDR3 is 14 residues. V was clipped by 3 bases and J by 1 base, with 9 bases between them. As DNA, the CDR3 is TGTGCCAGCAGCCAGCTACAGGGGAACACTGAAGCTTTCTTT. This codes for CASSQLQGNTEAFF.

The CDR3 DNA is TGTGCCACCAGTGGTGGGGCGACGAACACCGGGGAGCTGTTTTTT. It is translated as CATSGGATNTGELFF. The J gene is TRBJ2-2, the V gene TRBV24-1, with D tentatively TRBD1 (5 bases). Germline CDR1 is KGHDR and CDR2 is SFDVKD. The CDR3 length is 15 residues. The V gene lost 5 bases and the J gene lost 0 bases, with 9 bases spanning the gap.